The 16 T cell receptor beta chains given below trace back to one sample, sequenced in a study of blood T cell repertoires in COVID-19 (dated by TCRdb to about 2020). Receptor libraries were prepared by the immunoSEQ multiplex PCR assay. The table comes from immuneACCESS by way of TCRdb, which keeps in-frame sequences with V and J called. Part of the clones is missing from these tables; in studies checked, under half for an unresolved V gene and the rest for unknown reasons. The sample table records 180,000 or so clones; 85% to 90% of these occur just once. Of the sample, 1.6% is held by the ten largest clones. Sequenced material: peripheral blood. The receptors were gathered from a man aged 18 to 30 with active or convalescent COVID-19.

The chain uses TRBV6-5 and TRBJ2-6; 8 nucleotides agree with TRBD1. CDR3 length: 15 residues. Germline loops: CDR1 MNHEY, CDR2 SVGAGI. V lost 7 bases to trimming and J lost 3 bases; unmatched junction nucleotides: 5. CDR3 amino acids: CASTGDRFGANVLTF. Here the CDR3 DNA reads TGTGCCAGCACTGGGGACAGGTTTGGGGCCAACGTCCTGACTTTC.

This clone turned up a few times. The chain joins TRBV6-1 to TRBJ2-2, with D maybe TRBD2 (5 bases). Germline-derived CDR1 and CDR2 are MNHNS and SASEGT. The CDR3 covers 18 residues. The ends were cut back, 1 base at V and 6 bases at J, with 21 bases in the middle. The CDR3 DNA is TGTGCCAGCAGTGAAGTCCGGGTGAGGGAAAATTGGGCCGGGGAGCTGTTTTTT. Its translation is CASSEVRVRENWAGELFF.

The J gene is TRBJ2-3, the V gene TRBV7-2; D call uncertain. This CDR3 contains 13 residues. Germline V CDR1 and CDR2: SGHTA, FQGNSA. V was trimmed by 3 bases and J by 4 bases, leaving 8 bases between them. The CDR3 loop is CASSFRSADTQYF. CDR3 nucleotides: TGTGCCAGCAGCTTCCGTAGTGCAGATACGCAGTATTTT.

DNA of the CDR3: TGTGCCTGGGGTACGAAAGGGGATGAGCAGTTCTTC. As protein: CAWGTKGDEQFF. The chain has TRBV30 and TRBJ2-1; perhaps TRBD1 as D (5 bases). V was trimmed by 5 bases and J by 8 bases, leaving 13 bases between them. CDR1 is GTSNPN and CDR2 is SVGIG in the germline V gene (reference sequence). The CDR3 spans 12 residues.

The rearrangement uses TRBV11-2 and TRBJ1-6, with D perhaps matching TRBD1 (6 bases). CDR3 size: 18 residues. CDR1 and CDR2 (germline): SGHAT, FQNNGV. Deletions cut 2 bases from V and 4 bases from J, with 18 bases between. The CDR3 DNA reads TGTGCCAGCAGCTTATTTGTGAAGGGGGTCGATTATAATTCACCCCTCCACTTT. Protein sequence: CASSLFVKGVDYNSPLHF.

J is TRBJ1-4 and V is TRBV5-1; D remains ambiguous. The CDR3 has 13 residues. Germline CDR1 reads SGHRS; CDR2 reads YFSETQ. The V and J ends lost 2 bases and 4 bases respectively, with 6 bases between them. The CDR3 nucleotides read TGCGCCAGCAGCTTTGAGGGTAATGAAAAACTGTTTTTT. Translated: CASSFEGNEKLFF.

The chain has TRBV9 and TRBJ2-1; TRBD2 aligns across 8 bases. The ends lost 4 bases at V and 5 bases at J; junction bases unmatched: 8. The germline V gene has CDR1 SGDLS and CDR2 YYNGEE. CDR3 length: 15 residues. In DNA form, the CDR3 reads TGTGCCAGCAGCTATGGACTAGCTGAAGACAATGAGCAGTTCTTC. It specifies CASSYGLAEDNEQFF.

The chain carries TRBV6-5 and TRBJ1-1; 8 nucleotides line up with TRBD1. Germline trimming cut 6 bases from V and 7 bases from J; bases unmatched to any gene: 13. The CDR3 runs 15 residues. CDR1 MNHEY and CDR2 SVGAGI come from the germline V gene. The CDR3 nucleotides are TGTGCCAGCAGAAGCCGGGCAGGGGGCGCTGGTGAAGCTTTCTTT. Its protein is CASRSRAGGAGEAFF.

V gene TRBV5-8 combines with J gene TRBJ2-7; D possibly corresponds to TRBD1 (7 bases). Germline loops: CDR1 SGHTS, CDR2 YDEGEE. There are 17 residues in the CDR3. Trimming took 1 base from V and 6 from J, leaving 23 bases between them. The CDR3: CASSLLQGGPVVVEQYF. In DNA form, the CDR3 reads TGTGCCAGCAGCTTGCTGCAGGGGGGACCCGTCGTAGTCGAGCAGTACTTC.

The chain couples TRBV7-8 to TRBJ2-5; D is unclear. Germline V gives CDR1 SGHVS, CDR2 FQNEAQ. The CDR3 loop spans 13 amino acids. V shed 3 bases and J shed 4 bases, with 9 bases lying between them. In DNA, the CDR3 is TGTGCCAGCAGCTTTGGTCCGGGAGAGACCCAGTACTTC. Translating gives CASSFGPGETQYF.

The chain carries TRBV9 and TRBJ2-1; TRBD2 matches at 11 bases. CDR3 length: 17 amino acids. The germline V gene has CDR1 SGDLS and CDR2 YYNGEE. V lost 2 bases to trimming and J lost 8 bases; unmatched junction nucleotides: 12. CDR3 nucleotide sequence: TGTGCCAGCAGCGTCCCCCAAGTAGCGGGGGGGGTTGATGAGCAGTTCTTC. This sequence encodes CASSVPQVAGGVDEQFF.

J is TRBJ1-5 and V is TRBV19, with TRBD1 matching over 7 bases. The V and J ends lost 4 bases and 4 bases, in that order; junction bases with no gene match: 4. The CDR3 totals 14 residues. CDR1 and CDR2 from the germline V gene are LNHDA and SQIVND (reference sequence). The CDR3 DNA follows: TGTGCCAGTAGTACTGGGACAGATAATCAGCCCCAGCATTTT. This codes for CASSTGTDNQPQHF.

The CDR3 nucleotides read TGCGCCAGCAGCACAGAGGAGGGGAGGGCGGTGCAGTACTTC. Its translation: CASSTEEGRAVQYF. The chain joins TRBV4-1 to TRBJ2-7; 7 nucleotides match TRBD2. The CDR3 contains 14 residues. V trimming: 5 bases; J trimming: 9 bases; junction bases outside the gene matches: 13. Germline values: CDR1 MGHRA, CDR2 YSYEKL.

This clone was recorded only once. V is TRBV9 and J is TRBJ1-6; 8 bases map to TRBD1. Germline lookup yields CDR1 SGDLS and CDR2 YYNGEE. V gave up 0 bases and J gave up 8 bases; unmatched junction bases: 1. There are 14 residues in the CDR3. The CDR3: CASSVEGQDSPLHF. For the CDR3, the DNA is TGTGCCAGCAGCGTAGAGGGACAGGATTCACCCCTCCACTTT.

The chain uses TRBV6-5 and TRBJ1-3; 7 bases align to TRBD1. The length of the CDR3 is 15 residues. V lost 2 bases, J lost 2 bases, and 3 bases stayed unmatched. Germline V CDR1 and CDR2: MNHEY, SVGAGI. For the CDR3, the DNA is TGTGCCAGCAGTTACCTCAGGGGGGCTGGAAACACCATATATTTT. Encoded protein: CASSYLRGAGNTIYF.

V gene TRBV30 combines with J gene TRBJ2-2; 10 nucleotides line up with TRBD2. Losses at the gene ends were 0 bases for V and 7 bases for J; bases not matched to a gene: 5. CDR1 is GTSNPN and CDR2 is SVGIG in the germline V gene (reference sequence). The CDR3 is made up of 15 amino acids. CDR3 bases: TGTGCCTGGAGTGTGCCTAGCGGGAGTGGCGGGGAGCTGTTTTTT. Translated, it gives CAWSVPSGSGGELFF.